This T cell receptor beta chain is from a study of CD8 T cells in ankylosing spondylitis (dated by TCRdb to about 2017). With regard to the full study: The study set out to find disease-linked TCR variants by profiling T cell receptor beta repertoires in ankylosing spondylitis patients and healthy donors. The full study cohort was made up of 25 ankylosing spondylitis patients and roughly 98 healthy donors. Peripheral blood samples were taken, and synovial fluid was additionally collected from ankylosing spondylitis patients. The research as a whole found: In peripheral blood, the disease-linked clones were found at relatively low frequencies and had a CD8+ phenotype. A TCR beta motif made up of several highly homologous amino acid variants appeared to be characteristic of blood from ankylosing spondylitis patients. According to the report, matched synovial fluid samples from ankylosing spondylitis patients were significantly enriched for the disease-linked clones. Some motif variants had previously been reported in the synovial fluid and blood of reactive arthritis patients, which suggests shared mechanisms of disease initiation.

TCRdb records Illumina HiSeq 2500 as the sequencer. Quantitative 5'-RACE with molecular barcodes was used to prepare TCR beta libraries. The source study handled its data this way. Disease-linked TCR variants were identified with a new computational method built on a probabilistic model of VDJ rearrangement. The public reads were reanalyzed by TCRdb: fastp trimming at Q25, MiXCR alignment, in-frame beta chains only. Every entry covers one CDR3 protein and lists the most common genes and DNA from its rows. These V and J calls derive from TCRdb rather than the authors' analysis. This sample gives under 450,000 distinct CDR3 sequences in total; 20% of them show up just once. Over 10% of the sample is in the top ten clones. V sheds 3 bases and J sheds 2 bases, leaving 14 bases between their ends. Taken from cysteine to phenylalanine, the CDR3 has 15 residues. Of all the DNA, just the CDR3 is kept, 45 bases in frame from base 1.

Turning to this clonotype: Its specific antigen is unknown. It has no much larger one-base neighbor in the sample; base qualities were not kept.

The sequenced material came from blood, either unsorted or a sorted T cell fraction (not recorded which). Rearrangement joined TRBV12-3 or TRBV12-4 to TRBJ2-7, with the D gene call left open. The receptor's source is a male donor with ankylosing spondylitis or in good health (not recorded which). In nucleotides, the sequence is TGTGCCAGCAGTTTGCGTCTGGTGGTCCCCTACGAGCAGTACTTC. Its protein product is CASSLRLVVPYEQYF.